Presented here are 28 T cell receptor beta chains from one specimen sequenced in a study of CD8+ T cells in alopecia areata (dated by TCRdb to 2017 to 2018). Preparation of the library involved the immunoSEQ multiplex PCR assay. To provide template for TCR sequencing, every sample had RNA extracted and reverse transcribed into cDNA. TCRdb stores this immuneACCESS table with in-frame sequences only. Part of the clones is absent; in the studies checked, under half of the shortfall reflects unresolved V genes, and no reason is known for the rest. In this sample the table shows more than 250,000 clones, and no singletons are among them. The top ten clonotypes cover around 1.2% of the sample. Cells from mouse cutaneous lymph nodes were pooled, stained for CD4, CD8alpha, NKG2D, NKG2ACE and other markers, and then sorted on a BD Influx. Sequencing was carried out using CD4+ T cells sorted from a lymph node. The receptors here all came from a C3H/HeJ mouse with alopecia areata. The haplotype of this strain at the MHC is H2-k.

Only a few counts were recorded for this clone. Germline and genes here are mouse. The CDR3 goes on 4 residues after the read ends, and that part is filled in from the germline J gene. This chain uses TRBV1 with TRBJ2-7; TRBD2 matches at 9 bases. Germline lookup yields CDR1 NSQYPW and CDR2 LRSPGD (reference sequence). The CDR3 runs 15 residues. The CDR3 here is CTCSADGGARYEQYF. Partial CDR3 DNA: TGCACCTGCAGTGCAGATGGGGGGGCGCGTTAT.

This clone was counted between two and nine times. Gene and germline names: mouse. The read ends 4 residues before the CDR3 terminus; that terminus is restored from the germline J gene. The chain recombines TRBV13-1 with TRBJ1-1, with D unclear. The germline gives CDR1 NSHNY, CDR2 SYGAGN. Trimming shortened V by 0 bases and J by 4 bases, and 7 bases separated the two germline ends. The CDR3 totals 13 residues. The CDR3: CASSDAVITEVFF. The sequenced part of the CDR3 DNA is TGTGCCAGCAGTGATGCAGTCATCACA.

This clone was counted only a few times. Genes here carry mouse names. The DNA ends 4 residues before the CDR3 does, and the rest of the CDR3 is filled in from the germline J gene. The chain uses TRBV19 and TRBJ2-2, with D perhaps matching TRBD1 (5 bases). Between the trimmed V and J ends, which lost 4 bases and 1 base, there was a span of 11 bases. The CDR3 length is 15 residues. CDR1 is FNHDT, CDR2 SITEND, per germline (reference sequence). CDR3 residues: CASSGQGKNTGQLYF. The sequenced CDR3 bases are TGTGCCAGCAGTGGGCAGGGAAAAAACACCGGG.

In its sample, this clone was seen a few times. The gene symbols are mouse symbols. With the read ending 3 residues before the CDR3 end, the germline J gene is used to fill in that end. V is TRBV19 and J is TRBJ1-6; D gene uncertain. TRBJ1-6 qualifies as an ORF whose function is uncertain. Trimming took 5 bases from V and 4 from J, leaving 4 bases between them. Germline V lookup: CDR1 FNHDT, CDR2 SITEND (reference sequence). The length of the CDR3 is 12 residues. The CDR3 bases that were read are TGTGCCAGCAGGAGGTATAATTCGCCC. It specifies CASRRYNSP. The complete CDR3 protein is CASRRYNSPLYF.

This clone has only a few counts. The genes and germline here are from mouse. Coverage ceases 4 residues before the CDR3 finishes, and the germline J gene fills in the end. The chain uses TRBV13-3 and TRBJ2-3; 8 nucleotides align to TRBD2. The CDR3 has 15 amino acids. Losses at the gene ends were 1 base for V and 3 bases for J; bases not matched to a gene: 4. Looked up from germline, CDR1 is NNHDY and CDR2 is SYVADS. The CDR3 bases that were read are TGTGCCAGCAGTGATCCGGGGGGGCGCGCAGAA. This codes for CASSDPGGRAE. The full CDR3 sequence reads CASSDPGGRAETLYF.

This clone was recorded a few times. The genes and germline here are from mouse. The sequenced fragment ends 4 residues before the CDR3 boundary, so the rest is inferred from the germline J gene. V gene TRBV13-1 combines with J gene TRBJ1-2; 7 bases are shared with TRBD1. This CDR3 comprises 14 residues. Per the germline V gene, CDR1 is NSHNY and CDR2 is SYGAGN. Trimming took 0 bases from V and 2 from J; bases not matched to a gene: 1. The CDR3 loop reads CASSDEDRNSDYTF. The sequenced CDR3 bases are TGTGCCAGCAGTGATGAGGACAGGAACTCC.

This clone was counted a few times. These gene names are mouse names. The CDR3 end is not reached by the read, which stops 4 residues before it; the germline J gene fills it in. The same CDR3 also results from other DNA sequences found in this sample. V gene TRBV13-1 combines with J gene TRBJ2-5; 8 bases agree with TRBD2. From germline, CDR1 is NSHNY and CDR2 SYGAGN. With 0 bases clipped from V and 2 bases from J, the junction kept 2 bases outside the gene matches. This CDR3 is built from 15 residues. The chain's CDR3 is CASSDAGGRQDTQYF. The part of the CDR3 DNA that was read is TGTGCCAGCAGTGATGCTGGGGGGCGCCAAGAC.

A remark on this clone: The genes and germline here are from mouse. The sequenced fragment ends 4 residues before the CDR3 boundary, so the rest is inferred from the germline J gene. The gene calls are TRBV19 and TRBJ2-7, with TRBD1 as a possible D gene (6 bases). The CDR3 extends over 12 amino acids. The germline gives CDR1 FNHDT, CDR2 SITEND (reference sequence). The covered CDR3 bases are TGTGCCAGCACCAGGGGCTCTTAT. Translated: CASTRGSY. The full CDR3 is CASTRGSYEQYF.

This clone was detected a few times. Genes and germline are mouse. The chain's CDR3 is CASSQEGALYAEQFF. The covered CDR3 bases are TGTGCCAGCAGCCAAGAGGGGGCCCTCTATGCT. The J gene is TRBJ2-1, the V gene TRBV5, with D possibly called TRBD1 or TRBD2 (6 bases each). The read stops 4 residues short of the end of the CDR3; the missing end is completed from the germline J gene. Trimming shortened V by 0 bases and J by 3 bases, and 9 bases separated the two germline ends. Looked up from germline, CDR1 is LGHNA and CDR2 is YNLKQL (reference sequence). The CDR3 has 15 residues.

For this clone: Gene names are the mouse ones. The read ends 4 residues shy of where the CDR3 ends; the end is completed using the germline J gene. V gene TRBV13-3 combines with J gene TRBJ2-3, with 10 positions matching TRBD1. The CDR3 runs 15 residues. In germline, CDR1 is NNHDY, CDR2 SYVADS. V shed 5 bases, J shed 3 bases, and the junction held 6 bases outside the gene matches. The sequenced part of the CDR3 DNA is TGTGCCAGCAGACCTGACAGGGGGCGCGCAGAA. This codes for CASRPDRGRAE. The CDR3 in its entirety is CASRPDRGRAETLYF.

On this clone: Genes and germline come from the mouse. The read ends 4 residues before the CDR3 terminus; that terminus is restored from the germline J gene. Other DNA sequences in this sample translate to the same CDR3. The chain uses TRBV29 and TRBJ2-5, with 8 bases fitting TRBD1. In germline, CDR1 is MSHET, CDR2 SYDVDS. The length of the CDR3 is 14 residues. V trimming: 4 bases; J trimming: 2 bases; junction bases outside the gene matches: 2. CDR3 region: CASSSDRVQDTQYF. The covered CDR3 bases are TGTGCTAGCAGTTCGGACAGGGTCCAAGAC.

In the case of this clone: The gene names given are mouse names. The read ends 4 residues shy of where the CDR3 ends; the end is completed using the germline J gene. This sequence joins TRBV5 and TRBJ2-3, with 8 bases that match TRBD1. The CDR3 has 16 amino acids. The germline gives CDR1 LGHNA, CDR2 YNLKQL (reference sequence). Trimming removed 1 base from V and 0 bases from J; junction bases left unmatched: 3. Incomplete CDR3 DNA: TGTGCCAGCAGCCAAGGGCAGGGGGCTAGTGCAGAA. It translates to CASSQGQGASAE. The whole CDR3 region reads CASSQGQGASAETLYF.

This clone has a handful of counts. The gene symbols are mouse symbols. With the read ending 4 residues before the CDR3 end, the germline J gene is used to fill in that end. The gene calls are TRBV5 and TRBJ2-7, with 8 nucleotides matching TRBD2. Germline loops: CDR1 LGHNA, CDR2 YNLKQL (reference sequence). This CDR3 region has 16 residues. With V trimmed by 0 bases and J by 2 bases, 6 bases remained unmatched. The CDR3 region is CASSQDGWGEAYEQYF. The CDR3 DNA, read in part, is TGTGCCAGCAGCCAAGATGGCTGGGGGGAGGCCTAT.

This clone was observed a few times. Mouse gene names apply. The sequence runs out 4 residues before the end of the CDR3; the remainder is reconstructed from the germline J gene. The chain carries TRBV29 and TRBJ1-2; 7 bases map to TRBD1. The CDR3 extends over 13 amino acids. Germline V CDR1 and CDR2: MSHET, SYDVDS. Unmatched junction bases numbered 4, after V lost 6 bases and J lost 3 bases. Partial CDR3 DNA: TGTGCTAGCAGCTCAACAGGGGACTCC. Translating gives CASSSTGDS. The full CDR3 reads CASSSTGDSDYTF.

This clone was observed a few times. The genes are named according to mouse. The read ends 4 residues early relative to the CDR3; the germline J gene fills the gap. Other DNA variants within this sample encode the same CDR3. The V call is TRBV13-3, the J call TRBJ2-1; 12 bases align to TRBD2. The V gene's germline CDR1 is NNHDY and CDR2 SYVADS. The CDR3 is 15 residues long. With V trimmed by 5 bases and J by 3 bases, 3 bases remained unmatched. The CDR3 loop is CASRGTGGPYAEQFF. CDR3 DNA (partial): TGTGCCAGCAGAGGGACTGGGGGGCCCTATGCT.

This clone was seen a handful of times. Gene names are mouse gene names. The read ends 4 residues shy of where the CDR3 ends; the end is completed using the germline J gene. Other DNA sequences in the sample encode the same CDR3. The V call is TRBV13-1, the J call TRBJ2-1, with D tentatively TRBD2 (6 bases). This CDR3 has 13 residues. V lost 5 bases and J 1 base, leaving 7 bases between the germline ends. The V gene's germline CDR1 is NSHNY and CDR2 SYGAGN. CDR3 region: CASSGGNYAEQFF. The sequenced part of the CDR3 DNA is TGTGCCAGCAGCGGGGGGAACTATGCT.

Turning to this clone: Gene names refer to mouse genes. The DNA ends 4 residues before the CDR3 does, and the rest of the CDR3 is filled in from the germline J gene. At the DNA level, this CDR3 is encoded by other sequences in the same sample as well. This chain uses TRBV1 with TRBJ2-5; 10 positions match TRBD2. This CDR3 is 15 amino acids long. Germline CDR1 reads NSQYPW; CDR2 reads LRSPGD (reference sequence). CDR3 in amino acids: CTCSAPGTGEDTQYF. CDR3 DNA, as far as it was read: TGCACCTGCAGTGCCCCCGGGACTGGGGAAGAC.

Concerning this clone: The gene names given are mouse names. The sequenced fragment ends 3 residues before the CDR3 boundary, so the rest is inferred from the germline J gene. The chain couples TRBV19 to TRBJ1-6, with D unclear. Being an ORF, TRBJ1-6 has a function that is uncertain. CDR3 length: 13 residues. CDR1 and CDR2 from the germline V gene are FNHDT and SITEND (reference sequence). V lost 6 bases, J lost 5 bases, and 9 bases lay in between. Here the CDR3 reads CASKPKDNSPLYF. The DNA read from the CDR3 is TGTGCCAGCAAGCCAAAGGATAATTCGCCC.

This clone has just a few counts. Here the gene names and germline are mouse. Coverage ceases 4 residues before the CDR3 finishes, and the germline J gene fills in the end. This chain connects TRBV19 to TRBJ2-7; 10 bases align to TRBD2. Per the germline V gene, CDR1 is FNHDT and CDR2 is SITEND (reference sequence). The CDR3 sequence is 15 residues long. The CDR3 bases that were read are TGTGCCAGCAGTATACGGGACTGGGGAAGGGAT. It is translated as CASSIRDWGRD. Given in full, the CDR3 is CASSIRDWGRDEQYF.

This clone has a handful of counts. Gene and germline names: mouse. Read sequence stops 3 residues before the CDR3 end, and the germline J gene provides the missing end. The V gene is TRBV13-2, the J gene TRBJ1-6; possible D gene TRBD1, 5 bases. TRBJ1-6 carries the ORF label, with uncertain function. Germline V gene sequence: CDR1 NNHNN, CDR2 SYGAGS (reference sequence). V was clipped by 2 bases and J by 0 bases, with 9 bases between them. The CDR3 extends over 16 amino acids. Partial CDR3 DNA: TGTGCCAGCGGTGAAACGACAGTTTCCTATAATTCGCCC. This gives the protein CASGETTVSYNSP. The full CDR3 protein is CASGETTVSYNSPLYF.

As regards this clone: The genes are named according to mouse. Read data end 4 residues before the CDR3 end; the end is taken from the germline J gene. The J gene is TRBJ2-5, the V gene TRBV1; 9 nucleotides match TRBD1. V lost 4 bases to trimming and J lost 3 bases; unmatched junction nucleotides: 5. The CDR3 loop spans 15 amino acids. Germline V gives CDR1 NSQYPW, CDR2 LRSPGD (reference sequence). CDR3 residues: CTCSGRDRAQDTQYF. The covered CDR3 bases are TGCACCTGCAGTGGAAGGGACAGGGCTCAAGAC. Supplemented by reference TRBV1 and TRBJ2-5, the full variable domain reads VTLLEQNPRWRLVPRGQAVNLRCILKNSQYPWMSWYQQDLQKQLQWLFTLRSPGDKEVKSLPGADYLATRVTDTELRLQVANMSQGRTLYCTCSGRDRAQDTQYFGPGTRLLVL.

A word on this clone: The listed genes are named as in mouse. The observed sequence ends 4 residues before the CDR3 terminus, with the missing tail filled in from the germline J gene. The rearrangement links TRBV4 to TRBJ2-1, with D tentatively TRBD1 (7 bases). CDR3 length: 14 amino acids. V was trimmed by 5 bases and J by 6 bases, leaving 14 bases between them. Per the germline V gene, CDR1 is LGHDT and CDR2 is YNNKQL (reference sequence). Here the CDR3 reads CASSQGGAGAEQFF. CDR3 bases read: TGTGCCAGCAGCCAAGGGGGCGCGGGTGCT.

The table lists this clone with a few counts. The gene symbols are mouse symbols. This chain's CDR3 is CASSHYRDKNAEQFF. The sequenced CDR3 bases are TGTGCCAGCAGCCACTACCGGGACAAAAATGCT. The chain employs TRBV5 and TRBJ2-1, with D possibly TRBD1 on 6 matching bases. The CDR3 end lies 4 residues beyond the end of the read and is filled in from the germline J gene. The CDR3 spans 15 residues. In germline, CDR1 is LGHNA, CDR2 YNLKQL (reference sequence). Trimming cost V 3 bases and J 5 bases, with 14 bases left between them.

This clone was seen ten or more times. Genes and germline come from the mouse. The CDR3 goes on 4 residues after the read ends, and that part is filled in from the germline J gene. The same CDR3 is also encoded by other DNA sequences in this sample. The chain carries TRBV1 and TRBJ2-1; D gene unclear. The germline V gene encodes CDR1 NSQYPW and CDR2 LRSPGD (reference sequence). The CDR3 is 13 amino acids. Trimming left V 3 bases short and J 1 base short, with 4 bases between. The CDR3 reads CTCSAQNYAEQFF. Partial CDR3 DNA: TGCACCTGCAGTGCCCAAAACTATGCT.

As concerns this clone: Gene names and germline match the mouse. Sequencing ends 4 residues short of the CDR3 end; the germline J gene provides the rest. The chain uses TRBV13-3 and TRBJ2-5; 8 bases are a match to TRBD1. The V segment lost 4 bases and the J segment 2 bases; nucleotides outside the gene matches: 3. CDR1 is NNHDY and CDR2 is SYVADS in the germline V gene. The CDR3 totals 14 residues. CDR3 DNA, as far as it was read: TGTGCCAGCAGTCAGGGGGCATCCCAAGAC. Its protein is CASSQGASQD. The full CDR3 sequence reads CASSQGASQDTQYF.

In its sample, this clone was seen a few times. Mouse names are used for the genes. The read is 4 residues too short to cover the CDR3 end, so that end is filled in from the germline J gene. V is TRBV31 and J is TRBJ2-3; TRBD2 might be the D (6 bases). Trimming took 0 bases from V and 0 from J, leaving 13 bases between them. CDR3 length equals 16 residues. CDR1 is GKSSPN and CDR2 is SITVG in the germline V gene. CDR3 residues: CAWSLFGGSSAETLYF. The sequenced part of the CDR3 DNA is TGTGCCTGGAGTCTATTTGGGGGATCTAGTGCAGAA. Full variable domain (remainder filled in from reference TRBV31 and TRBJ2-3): AQTIHQWPVAEIKAVGSPLSLGCTIKGKSSPNLYWYWQATGGTLQQLFYSITVGQVESVVQLNLSASRPKDDQFILSTEKLLLSHSGFYLCAWSLFGGSSAETLYFGSGTRLTVL.

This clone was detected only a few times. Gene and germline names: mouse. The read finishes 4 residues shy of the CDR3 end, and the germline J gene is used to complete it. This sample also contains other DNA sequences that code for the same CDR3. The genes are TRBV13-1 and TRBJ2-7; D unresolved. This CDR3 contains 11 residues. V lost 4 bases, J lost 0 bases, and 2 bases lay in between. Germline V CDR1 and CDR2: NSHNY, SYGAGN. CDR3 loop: CASSHSYEQYF. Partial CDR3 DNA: TGTGCCAGCAGTCACTCCTAT.

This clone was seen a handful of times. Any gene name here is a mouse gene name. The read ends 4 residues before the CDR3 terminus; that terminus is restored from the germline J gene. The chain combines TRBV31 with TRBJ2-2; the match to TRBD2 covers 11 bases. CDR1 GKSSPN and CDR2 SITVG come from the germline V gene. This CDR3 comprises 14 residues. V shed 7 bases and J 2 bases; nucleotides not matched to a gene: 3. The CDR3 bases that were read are TGTGCCTCTCGACTGGGGGGGAACACCGGG. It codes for CASRLGGNTG. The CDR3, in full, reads CASRLGGNTGQLYF.